These 25 T cell receptor beta chains share one sample of origin, sequenced in a study of blood T cell repertoires in COVID-19. Only in-frame clones appear in the TCRdb table, and some are missing; sequencing was by immunoSEQ multiplex PCR. The data show 84,000 or so clones, with 65% to 85% seen just once and roughly 29% held by the top ten. Sequencing was performed on peripheral blood. The source of these receptors is a woman aged 80 or over with acute or convalescent COVID-19.

The J gene is TRBJ1-6, the V gene TRBV7-9; no reliable D call. There are 15 residues in the CDR3. Germline V gene lookup returns CDR1 SEHNR and CDR2 FQNEAQ (reference sequence). The V end was cut by 5 bases, the J end by 9 bases, with 17 bases between. CDR3 in DNA: TGTGCCAGCAGCCTCGTGGGAGGTGCCCCTTCACCCCTCCACTTT. Amino acid sequence: CASSLVGGAPSPLHF.

This clone appeared a single time. The V and J genes are TRBV11-2 and TRBJ2-1, with TRBD2 as a possible D gene (6 bases). The V and J ends lost 8 bases and 9 bases respectively, with 14 bases between them. Germline CDR1 SGHAT, CDR2 FQNNGV. The CDR3 is 12 amino acids. This CDR3 is CASEWEEGEQFF. In DNA form, the CDR3 reads TGTGCCAGCGAGTGGGAGGAGGGTGAGCAGTTCTTC.

This clone was seen only a few times. The V gene is TRBV24-1, the J gene TRBJ1-3; TRBD1 matches at 8 bases. V was clipped by 10 bases and J by 3 bases; unmatched bases: 4. Germline lookup yields CDR1 KGHDR and CDR2 SFDVKD. The CDR3 runs to 13 residues. The CDR3 coding sequence is TGTGCCACGCAGGGGGCCGATGGAAACACCATATATTTT. Protein: CATQGADGNTIYF.

This clone was picked up one time. V usage is TRBV11-3 and J usage is TRBJ2-1; a weak D match, TRBD2 (6 bases). Trimming shortened V by 5 bases and J by 9 bases, and 20 bases separated the two germline ends. CDR3 length equals 15 residues. Germline values: CDR1 SGHNT, CDR2 YENEEA. The CDR3 DNA follows: TGTGCCAGCAGCCACGGGGTTGGGGCGGAGGGTGAGCAGTTCTTC. Its protein product is CASSHGVGAEGEQFF.

J is TRBJ1-5 and V is TRBV19; TRBD1 agrees at 7 bases. Germline V lookup: CDR1 LNHDA, CDR2 SQIVND (reference sequence). There are 16 residues in the CDR3. Trimming at V came to 3 bases and at J to 3 bases, leaving 8 bases not matched to a gene. For the CDR3, the DNA is TGTGCCAGTAGTATTCGACAGGGCAGGCCCAATCAGCCCCAGCATTTT. It yields the protein CASSIRQGRPNQPQHF.

The V call is TRBV5-5, the J call TRBJ1-2, with D unclear. V lost 1 base, J lost 6 bases, and 13 bases lay in between. The CDR3 contains 14 residues. Germline CDR1 SGHKS, CDR2 YYEKEE (reference sequence). This chain's CDR3 is CASSLLSRAHGYTF. CDR3 DNA: TGTGCCAGCAGCTTGCTGAGCCGAGCGCATGGCTACACCTTC.

CDR3 DNA: TGCGCCAGCAGATTAGCGGCCAGCACAGATACGCAGTATTTT. Translating gives CASRLAASTDTQYF. The V and J genes are TRBV5-1 and TRBJ2-3; weak D call: TRBD2 (6 bases). CDR3 length equals 14 residues. In germline, CDR1 is SGHRS, CDR2 YFSETQ. Between the trimmed V and J ends, which lost 5 bases and 0 bases, there was a span of 10 bases.

The CDR3 is CAWSSGTGVWGAPGANVLTF. The DNA for the CDR3 is TGTGCCTGGAGTTCGGGGACAGGGGTCTGGGGGGCTCCTGGGGCCAACGTCCTGACTTTC. This chain uses TRBV30 with TRBJ2-6, with TRBD1 matching over 10 bases. The CDR3 is 20 residues long. Germline V gives CDR1 GTSNPN, CDR2 SVGIG (reference sequence). With 2 bases clipped from V and 2 bases from J, the junction kept 15 bases outside the gene matches.

The chain uses TRBV10-2 and TRBJ2-7, with TRBD2 identical over 14 bases. Per the germline V gene, CDR1 is WSHSY and CDR2 is SAAADI. Trimming took 5 bases from V and 2 from J; bases not matched to a gene: 14. This CDR3 has 19 amino acids. CDR3 amino acids: CASSQPGLAGATTPYEQYF. The CDR3 DNA follows: TGCGCCAGCAGTCAGCCGGGACTAGCGGGAGCAACAACCCCCTACGAGCAGTACTTC.

V gene TRBV28 combines with J gene TRBJ2-1, with 11 nucleotides matching TRBD1. CDR1 and CDR2 (germline): MDHEN, SYDVKM. The CDR3 contains 15 residues. With V trimmed by 5 bases and J by 8 bases, 8 bases remained unmatched. The CDR3 bases are TGTGCCAGCAGTCCCGGGACAGGGGGATTTCATGAGCAGTTCTTC. Amino acid sequence: CASSPGTGGFHEQFF.

The chain has TRBV18 and TRBJ2-7, with D possibly being TRBD2 (6 bases). CDR1 and CDR2 from the germline V gene are KGHSH and LQKENI. This CDR3 contains 15 residues. Trimming removed 1 base at V and 3 bases at J, with 13 bases between. The CDR3 loop is CASSPRTGAVYEQYF. The CDR3 DNA sequence: TGTGCCAGCTCACCACGGACGGGAGCGGTCTACGAGCAGTACTTC.

The chain carries TRBV6-6 and TRBJ2-7; perhaps TRBD1 as D (6 bases). Germline V CDR1 and CDR2: MNHNY, SVGAGI (reference sequence). V lost 0 bases, J lost 6 bases, and 18 bases lay in between. This CDR3 spans 16 amino acids. CDR3 DNA: TGTGCCAGCAGTTACTCCCGCACTAGGGGGAAGGCCGAGCAGTACTTC. It specifies CASSYSRTRGKAEQYF.

The CDR3 spells CASSRGHGPTGELFF. CDR3 nucleotide sequence: TGTGCCAGCAGCCGCGGACACGGTCCGACCGGGGAGCTGTTTTTT. The chain carries TRBV11-3 and TRBJ2-2; TRBD1 might be the D (5 bases). Germline V gene sequence: CDR1 SGHNT, CDR2 YENEEA. This CDR3 region has 15 residues. Trimming took off 5 bases at V and 5 bases at J, with 15 bases between the two ends.

The genes are TRBV19 and TRBJ1-1; 7 bases line up with TRBD1. The ends lost 4 bases at V and 6 bases at J; junction bases unmatched: 8. The CDR3 spans 14 residues. CDR1 is LNHDA, CDR2 SQIVND, per germline (reference sequence). CDR3 residues: CASSSTGVHAEAFF. CDR3 DNA sequence: TGTGCCAGTAGTAGTACAGGGGTTCACGCTGAAGCTTTCTTT. The full variable domain, in which reference TRBV19 and TRBJ1-1 provide the parts outside the CDR3, is DGGITQSPKYLFRKEGQNVTLSCEQNLNHDAMYWYRQDPGQGLRLIYYSQIVNDFQKGDIAEGYSVSREKKESFPLTVTSAQKNPTAFYLCASSSTGVHAEAFFGQGTRLTVV.

A few counts support this clone. The chain joins TRBV6-4 to TRBJ2-2; weak D call: TRBD1 (5 bases). This CDR3 has 13 residues. With 8 bases removed from V and 2 bases from J, the gap between germline ends came to 9 bases. Looked up from germline, CDR1 is MRHNA and CDR2 is SNTAGT. CDR3 DNA sequence: TGTGCCAGCCCAGGGCTCAACACCGGGGAGCTGTTTTTT. It encodes CASPGLNTGELFF.

V and J are TRBV7-2 and TRBJ2-7; TRBD2 matches at 11 bases. With 4 bases clipped from V and 7 bases from J, the junction kept 3 bases outside the gene matches. The germline V gene has CDR1 SGHTA and CDR2 FQGNSA. CDR3 length: 13 amino acids. The CDR3 is CASSWGLAEEQYF. CDR3 coding DNA: TGTGCCAGCAGCTGGGGACTAGCGGAAGAGCAGTACTTC.

V usage is TRBV3-1 (or the pseudogene TRBV3-2) and J usage is TRBJ1-2; a possible D gene is TRBD1 (6 bases). The CDR3 totals 16 residues. Germline V gives CDR1 LGHDT, CDR2 YNNKEL (reference sequence). V dropped 1 base and J dropped 5 bases, with 17 bases sitting between them. CDR3 coding DNA: TGTGCCAGCAGCCAAGGAGACAGGACCGCTGGGTATGGCTACACCTTC. The encoded protein is CASSQGDRTAGYGYTF.

The gene calls are TRBV18 and TRBJ2-5; the match to TRBD1 covers 8 bases. V lost 4 bases and J lost 4; bases outside the gene matches: 5. The CDR3 spans 14 residues. In germline, CDR1 is KGHSH, CDR2 LQKENI. The CDR3: CASSRDRGPETQYF. The CDR3 DNA sequence: TGTGCCAGCTCACGCGACAGGGGCCCAGAGACCCAGTACTTC.

This clone showed up just a few times. The chain is built from TRBV28 and TRBJ1-2; possible D gene TRBD1, 6 bases. The CDR3 is made up of 14 amino acids. Trimming stripped 3 bases from V and 3 bases from J, with 11 bases between. Germline CDR1 is MDHEN and CDR2 is SYDVKM. This chain's CDR3 is CASSLRDNHYGYTF. The CDR3 DNA follows: TGTGCCAGCAGTTTGAGGGACAACCACTATGGCTACACCTTC.

The rearrangement uses TRBV28 and TRBJ2-7; a weak D match, TRBD1 (6 bases). V lost 5 bases and J lost 1, with 15 bases in between. The CDR3 is 15 amino acids. Looked up from germline, CDR1 is MDHEN and CDR2 is SYDVKM. The CDR3 protein is CASSPHSGTSYEQYF. CDR3 nucleotide sequence: TGTGCCAGCAGTCCACATTCCGGGACATCCTACGAGCAGTACTTC. The variable domain in full, completed from reference TRBV28 and TRBJ2-7, reads DVKVTQSSRYLVKRTGEKVFLECVQDMDHENMFWYRQDPGLGLRLIYFSYDVKMKEKGDIPEGYSVSREKKERFSLILESASTNQTSMYLCASSPHSGTSYEQYFGPGTRLTVT.

The chain uses TRBV7-2 and TRBJ2-7, with D maybe TRBD2 (6 bases). This CDR3 is built from 17 residues. CDR1 SGHTA and CDR2 FQGNSA come from the germline V gene. V shed 0 bases and J shed 4 bases, with 19 bases lying between them. As DNA, the CDR3 is TGTGCCAGCAGCTTAGCGACGGGCGCGGGTGGGGGGTACGAGCAGTACTTC. Translated, it gives CASSLATGAGGGYEQYF.

The chain joins TRBV7-9 to TRBJ2-7; 11 bases map to TRBD2. Trimming took 8 bases from V and 3 from J; bases not matched to a gene: 9. CDR1 and CDR2 from the germline V gene are SEHNR and FQNEAQ (reference sequence). This CDR3 comprises 15 residues. The CDR3 DNA sequence: TGTGCCAGCTCCCCCCCCGGGACTAGCGGCTACGAGCAGTACTTC. This codes for CASSPPGTSGYEQYF.

This clone was seen once. The chain carries TRBV27 and TRBJ2-1, with TRBD2 matching 14 bases. Germline V gene data show CDR1 as MNHEY and CDR2 as SMNVEV (reference sequence). V shed 3 bases, J shed 10 bases, and the junction held 8 bases outside the gene matches. The CDR3 length is 16 residues. Here the CDR3 DNA reads TGTGCCAGCAGTTTGTGGGGGACTAGCGGGAGTGGGGAGCAGTTCTTC. Amino acid sequence: CASSLWGTSGSGEQFF.

This chain links TRBV6-5 with TRBJ1-2; 9 nucleotides agree with TRBD1. This CDR3 spans 16 amino acids. Germline values: CDR1 MNHEY, CDR2 SVGAGI. The trim removed 2 bases at V and 0 bases at J, leaving 4 bases unmatched. Here the CDR3 reads CASSYSRTGANYGYTF. The DNA for the CDR3 is TGTGCCAGCAGTTACAGCAGGACAGGGGCTAACTATGGCTACACCTTC.

The V and J genes are TRBV2 and TRBJ2-2; TRBD2 matches at 12 bases. With 8 bases clipped from V and 5 bases from J, the junction kept 3 bases outside the gene matches. Per germline, CDR1 SNHLY and CDR2 FYNNEI. The CDR3 runs 14 residues. The DNA of the CDR3 is TGTGCCAGCCTAGCGGGAGGGGGGACCGGGGAGCTGTTTTTT. This sequence encodes CASLAGGGTGELFF.